This T cell receptor (beta chain) is from a study of Ad26.COV2.S vaccination and SARS-CoV-2 variants. Broader study findings: Placebo recipients showed lower spike-specific TCR breadth than vaccinees.

The treatment denotes: some 20 received Ad26.COV2.S at low or high dose, single or two shots; about 5 received placebo; per-sample allocation not given. It was on day 63 after the first vaccine or placebo injection that samples were taken. Its platform was an Ad26 vector, and its expressed antigen was Wuhan-strain SARS-CoV-2 spike. Turning to this clone: Its specificity is not known.

Using immunoSEQ multiplex PCR, the repertoire was profiled, and TCRdb retains in-frame clones only, with some absent. The data contain 300,000 to 400,000 clones, around 87% of them singletons. Germline V gene data show CDR1 as MNHEY and CDR2 as SVGAGI. Trimming removed 4 bases from V and 7 bases from J, with 8 bases in between. This CDR3 comprises 12 residues. The clonotype was recovered from a person aged 18-65 years who received the Ad26.COV2.S COVID-19 vaccine or a placebo. The specimen comprised peripheral blood, sampled in a trial of Ad26.COV2.S vaccine versus placebo. The V and J genes are TRBV6-5 and TRBJ2-1, with D perhaps TRBD1 (5 bases). The CDR3 DNA reads as TGTGCCAGCAGTTCAGGGCGAAATGAGCAGTTCTTC. Its translation is CASSSGRNEQFF.